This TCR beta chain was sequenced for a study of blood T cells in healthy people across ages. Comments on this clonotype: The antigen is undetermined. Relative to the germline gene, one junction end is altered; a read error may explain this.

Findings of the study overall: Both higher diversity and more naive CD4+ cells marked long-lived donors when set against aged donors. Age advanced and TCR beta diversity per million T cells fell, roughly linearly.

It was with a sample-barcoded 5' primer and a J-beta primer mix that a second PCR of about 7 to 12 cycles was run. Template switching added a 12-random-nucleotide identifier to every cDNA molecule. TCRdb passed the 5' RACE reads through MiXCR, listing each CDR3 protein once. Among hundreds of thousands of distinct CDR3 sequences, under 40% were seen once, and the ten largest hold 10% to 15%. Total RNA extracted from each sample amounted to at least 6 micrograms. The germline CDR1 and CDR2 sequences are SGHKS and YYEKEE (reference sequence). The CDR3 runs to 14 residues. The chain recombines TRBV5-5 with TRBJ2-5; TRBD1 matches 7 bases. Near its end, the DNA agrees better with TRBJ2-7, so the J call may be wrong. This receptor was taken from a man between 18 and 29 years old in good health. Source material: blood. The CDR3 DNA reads TGTGCCAACAGCCCAGGACAGGTATCCTACGAGCAGTACTTC. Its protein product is CANSPGQVSYEQYF.